This entry concerns a single TCR beta chain. Its specific antigen is unknown. There are no base qualities to consult, and no much larger clone falls within one base. RNA was extracted using the RNeasy kit, and about 0.45 to 1 microgram was reverse transcribed with random hexamers. TCR beta CDR3 regions were amplified with the immunoSEQ multiplex PCR assay covering 54 Vbeta and 13 Jbeta segments. Bias from PCR amplification was corrected by using a synthetic template baseline for primer optimization and for computational correction. As for the authors' bioinformatics: Reads were assigned to V, D and J genes according to IMGT and analyzed in immunoSEQ Analyzer, with only productive sequences retained. Clonality was computed as one minus Shannon entropy normalized by log2 of the number of productive unique sequences. For each patient and control, public and private clones were evaluated within the 100 most prevalent clones. Clones were defined as Susac-specific if absent from the healthy and MS cohorts, from over a thousand published viral clones and from other ImmuneACCESS disease sequences. In-frame beta chains were kept once TCRdb had trimmed the public reads at Q25 with fastp and called clones with MiXCR. Identical CDR3 proteins give one entry, which carries the most common genes and DNA. The V and J calls come from TCRdb's annotation, not from the publication. This sample is represented by around 190,000 distinct CDR3 sequences; 85% to 95% of them were singletons. Roughly 0.11% of the sample belongs to the ten largest clones.

CDR1 DFQATT and CDR2 SNEGSKA were looked up in the germline V gene (reference sequence). The CDR3, cysteine through phenylalanine, is 15 amino acids long. Kept here is only the CDR3 DNA, which spans 45 bases and is read in frame from base 1. V has 5 bases trimmed and J has 2 bases trimmed; junction bases matching no gene number 8. Peripheral blood CD8+ and CD4+ T cells from healthy donors, Susac syndrome patients and multiple sclerosis patients were profiled using high-throughput TCR beta sequencing. The Susac syndrome patients fulfilled recently defined diagnostic criteria for definite or probable disease. Bulk CD8+ and CD4+ T cells were purified by magnetic negative isolation, while CD8+ TEMRA cells were enriched using FACS. Blood was drawn into EDTA tubes, processed within 24 hours, and PBMCs were isolated by density gradient centrifugation. PBMCs intended for TCR sequencing were cryopreserved in liquid nitrogen and thawed later in a water bath at 37 degrees C. Purity of sorted or isolated CD4+, CD8+ and CD8+ TEMRA cells was at least 90%.

The sample comes from a study of CD8 T cells in Susac syndrome (dated by TCRdb to about 2019). Background on the whole study: Of the Susac syndrome patients who were sequenced, about eight were in clinical remission while 5 or 6 had clinically active disease. At blood withdrawal, Susac syndrome patients were therapy-naive, treated with corticosteroids (with IVIg additionally given to some), or treated with IVIg alone. Repertoire sequencing was used to test whether CD8+ T cell activation and differentiation in Susac syndrome was antigen driven. What the authors observed across the whole study: The number of individuals in the TCR sequencing and HLA analysis was acknowledged as relatively small. In the CD4+ T cell repertoire of Susac syndrome patients, clonal expansion was not detected.

The clonotype originates from a human donor with Susac syndrome. The sequenced sample consisted of CD4+ T cells from PBMCs. The chain employs TRBV20-1 and TRBJ2-7; 11 bases in the middle match TRBD2. The CDR3 reads as follows: CSASFPSGGTYEQYF. The DNA sequence reads TGCAGTGCTTCCTTCCCTAGCGGGGGGACCTACGAGCAGTACTTC.